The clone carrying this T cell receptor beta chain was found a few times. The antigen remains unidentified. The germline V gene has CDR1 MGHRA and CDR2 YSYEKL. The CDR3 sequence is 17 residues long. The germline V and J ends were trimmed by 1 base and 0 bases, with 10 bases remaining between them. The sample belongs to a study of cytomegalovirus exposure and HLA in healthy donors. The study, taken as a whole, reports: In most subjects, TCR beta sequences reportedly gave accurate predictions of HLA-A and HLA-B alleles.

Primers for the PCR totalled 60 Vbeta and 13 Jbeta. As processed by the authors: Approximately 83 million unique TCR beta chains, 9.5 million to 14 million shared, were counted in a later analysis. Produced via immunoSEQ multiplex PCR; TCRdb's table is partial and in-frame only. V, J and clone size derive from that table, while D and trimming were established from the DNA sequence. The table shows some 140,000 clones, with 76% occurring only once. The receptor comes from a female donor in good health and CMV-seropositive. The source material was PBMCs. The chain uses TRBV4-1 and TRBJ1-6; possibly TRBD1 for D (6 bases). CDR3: CASSQGTVSSYNSPLHF. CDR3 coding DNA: TGCGCCAGCAGCCAAGGGACAGTTAGCTCCTATAATTCACCCCTCCACTTT.